These T cell receptor beta chains were read from a single sample in a study of blood T cell repertoires in COVID-19. The data were produced by immunoSEQ multiplex PCR, yet TCRdb's version contains in-frame clones alone and is incomplete. The sample consists of 95,000 to 150,000 clones, around four fifths of them appearing once. The sample taken for sequencing was peripheral blood. The receptors were gathered from a man aged 60 to 69 with acute or convalescent COVID-19. CDR3s include the opening cysteine and the closing phenylalanine or tryptophan. The D gene is left open where the match is weak. Where a row states a size, it is once, few, many or the class of an expanded clone; other rows omit it.

cdr3_aa | d_call | j_call | clone_size | v_call | cdr3_length
CASSVGGENTEAFF | . | TRBJ1-1 | . | TRBV9 | 14
CASSHRAGSTDTQYF | . | TRBJ2-3 | once | TRBV3-1/TRBV3-2 | 15
CASSPLGGGNQPQHF | . | TRBJ1-5 | . | TRBV6-5 | 15
CASSLLGQGDYGYTF | TRBD1 | TRBJ1-2 | . | TRBV16 | 15
CASERTRGRWTEAFF | TRBD1 | TRBJ1-1 | . | TRBV11-3 | 15
CASTSAGVYGYTF | . | TRBJ1-2 | . | TRBV2 | 13
CASSSQGGGVSDTQYF | . | TRBJ2-3 | . | TRBV5-1 | 16
CASSQPSAYSTDTQYF | . | TRBJ2-3 | . | TRBV13 | 16
CASSPPGSGNTIYF | . | TRBJ1-3 | . | TRBV28 | 14
CASSPGTSNTQYF | TRBD2 | TRBJ2-3 | few | TRBV7-3 | 13
CATQGEGVMNTEAFF | . | TRBJ1-1 | . | TRBV2 | 15
CASRPQVAGEQYF | . | TRBJ2-7 | . | TRBV3-1/TRBV3-2 | 13
CASGQGFGGYTF | TRBD1 | TRBJ1-2 | . | TRBV28 | 12
CASSVTLEGAGLGTGELFF | TRBD1 | TRBJ2-2 | . | TRBV9 | 19
CASSLDRYTDTQYF | . | TRBJ2-3 | . | TRBV7-3 | 14
CASSIVGGPGNEQFF | . | TRBJ2-1 | . | TRBV19 | 15
CASSLDGPRGEQFF | . | TRBJ2-1 | . | TRBV5-1 | 14
CASSFSQGSGANVLTF | . | TRBJ2-6 | . | TRBV5-4 | 16